Presented here are 8 T cell receptor beta chains from one specimen sequenced in a study of blood T cell repertoires in COVID-19. Method: immunoSEQ multiplex PCR; TCRdb's copy keeps in-frame clones and lacks some. The table has about 140,000 clones, approximately 83% seen once. The sequencing sample was made of peripheral blood. The receptors come from a human donor in a cohort sampled during active COVID-19.

This clone was seen once. The chain is built from TRBV18 and TRBJ2-7, with no clear D. This CDR3 contains 16 residues. Germline V gives CDR1 KGHSH, CDR2 LQKENI. V was pared by 0 bases and J by 3 bases, with 15 bases between. The CDR3 spells CASSPPTTGIYYEQYF. Here the CDR3 DNA reads TGTGCCAGCTCACCACCGACGACTGGAATCTACTACGAGCAGTACTTC.

The chain couples TRBV16 to TRBJ1-2; 7 nucleotides align to TRBD1. Unmatched junction bases numbered 4, after V lost 4 bases and J lost 2 bases. In germline, CDR1 is KGHSY, CDR2 FQNENV. This CDR3 is 14 amino acids long. CDR3 in amino acids: CASSPWDSNYGYTF. The CDR3 region has the DNA TGTGCCAGCAGCCCTTGGGACAGCAACTATGGCTACACCTTC.

The chain carries TRBV10-2 and TRBJ2-5, with TRBD1 identical over 9 bases. The J segment lost 10 bases and the V segment lost 5 bases, leaving 14 bases of the junction unmatched. The germline gives CDR1 WSHSY, CDR2 SAAADI. The CDR3 is 15 amino acids. The CDR3 nucleotides read TGCGCCAGCAGTACACCCGAGGGACAGGGAATGATCCAGTACTTC. Its translation is CASSTPEGQGMIQYF.

V usage is TRBV10-1 and J usage is TRBJ2-7, with D possibly TRBD2 on 6 matching bases. This CDR3 spans 19 amino acids. Looked up from germline, CDR1 is WNHNN and CDR2 is SYGVQD (reference sequence). V lost 3 bases, J lost 2 bases, and 26 bases lay in between. CDR3 protein: CASSELLWGDGSLPYEQYF. The CDR3 DNA is TGCGCCAGCAGTGAATTACTGTGGGGGGACGGGAGCCTACCCTACGAGCAGTACTTC.

Only one count was recorded for this clone. The J gene is TRBJ2-5, the V gene TRBV19; tentatively, D is TRBD1 (6 bases). The CDR3 consists of 14 residues. Germline-derived CDR1 and CDR2 are LNHDA and SQIVND (reference sequence). V was clipped by 3 bases and J by 0 bases, with 8 bases between them. The CDR3: CASSMHRDQETQYF. The CDR3 coding sequence is TGTGCCAGTAGTATGCACAGGGACCAAGAGACCCAGTACTTC.

The chain recombines TRBV5-5 with TRBJ2-7, with D perhaps matching TRBD1 (6 bases). The CDR3 totals 14 residues. Trimming left V 3 bases short and J 7 bases short, with 17 bases between. In germline, CDR1 is SGHKS, CDR2 YYEKEE (reference sequence). As DNA, the CDR3 is TGTGCCAGCAGCTCCCAGGACCCTCAGGGGGAGCAGTACTTC. It translates to CASSSQDPQGEQYF.

The chain has TRBV19 and TRBJ1-5; 8 nucleotides match TRBD1. Germline trimming cut 1 base from V and 4 bases from J; bases unmatched to any gene: 12. Germline lookup yields CDR1 LNHDA and CDR2 SQIVND (reference sequence). CDR3 length: 18 residues. The CDR3 loop reads CASSIAYFGQGGNQPQHF. CDR3 nucleotides: TGTGCCAGTAGTATAGCTTATTTTGGACAGGGAGGGAATCAGCCCCAGCATTTT.

About this clone itself: Other DNA sequences in this sample translate to the same CDR3. CDR3 sequence: CASSPQNQPQHF. The CDR3 DNA is TGTGCCAGCAGTCCTCAGAATCAGCCCCAGCATTTT. The rearrangement uses TRBV12-3 or TRBV12-4 and TRBJ1-5, with no clear D. The CDR3 is 12 amino acids. V was clipped by 5 bases and J by 4 bases, with 6 bases between them.